The clone carrying this TCR beta chain has ten or more counts. The germline V and J ends were trimmed by 1 base and 6 bases, with 13 bases remaining between them. This CDR3 is 15 amino acids long. The data originate from a study of T-cell memory formation after mild COVID-19. TCRalpha and TCRbeta libraries used 5'RACE with constant-segment primers and UMIs. TCRdb reanalysed the 5' RACE reads using MiXCR and keeps one entry per CDR3 protein. The sample yields some 410,000 distinct CDR3 sequences, 23% seen once. The source is an adult woman who had mild COVID-19 (a few samples of this study predate the infection). Cell type and time point are not known. The chain has TRBV12-3 or TRBV12-4 and TRBJ2-1; D might be TRBD2 (5 bases). Sequencing input: PBMCs or a T cell subset sorted from them (not recorded which). DNA of the CDR3: TGTGCCAGCAGTTTAGAATCGGGAATGGGCAATGAGCAGTTCTTC. Translating gives CASSLESGMGNEQFF.